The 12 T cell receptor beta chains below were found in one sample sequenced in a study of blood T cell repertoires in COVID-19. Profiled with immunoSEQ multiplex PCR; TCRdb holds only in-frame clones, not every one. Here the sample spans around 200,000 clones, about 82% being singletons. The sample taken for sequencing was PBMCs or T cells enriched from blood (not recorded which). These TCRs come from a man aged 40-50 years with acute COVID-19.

CDR3 bases: TGTGCCAGCACCCTACATCGGGACTACGAGCAGTACTTC. Translated, it gives CASTLHRDYEQYF. This chain joins TRBV21-1 and TRBJ2-7; the table's TRBD2 call for D was not verified on the DNA. TRBV21-1 is a documented pseudogene. This CDR3 has 13 residues.

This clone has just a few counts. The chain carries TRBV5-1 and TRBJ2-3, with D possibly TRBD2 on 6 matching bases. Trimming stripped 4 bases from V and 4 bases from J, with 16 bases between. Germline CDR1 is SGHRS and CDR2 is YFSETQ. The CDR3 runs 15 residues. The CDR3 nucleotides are TGCGCCAGCAGCAAAGGACTACCCAGTGCAGATACGCAGTATTTT. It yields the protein CASSKGLPSADTQYF.

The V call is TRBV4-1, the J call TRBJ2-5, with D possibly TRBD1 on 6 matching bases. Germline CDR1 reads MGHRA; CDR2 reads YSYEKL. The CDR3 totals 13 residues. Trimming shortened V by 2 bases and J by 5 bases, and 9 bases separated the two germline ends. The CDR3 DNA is TGCGCCAGCAGCCAAACAGGGATGGAGACCCAGTACTTC. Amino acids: CASSQTGMETQYF.

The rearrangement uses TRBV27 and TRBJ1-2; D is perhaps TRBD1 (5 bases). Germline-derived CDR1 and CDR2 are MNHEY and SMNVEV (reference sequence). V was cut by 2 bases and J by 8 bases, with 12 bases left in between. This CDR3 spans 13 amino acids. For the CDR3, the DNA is TGTGCCAGCAGTTTACAGGAGGGACGGGGCTACACCTTC. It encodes CASSLQEGRGYTF.

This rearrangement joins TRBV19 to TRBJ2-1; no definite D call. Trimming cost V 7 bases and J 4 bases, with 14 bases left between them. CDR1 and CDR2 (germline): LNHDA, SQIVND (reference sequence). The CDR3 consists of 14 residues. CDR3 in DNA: TGTGCCAGTACGCAGCGTGGAAGTTACAATGAGCAGTTCTTC. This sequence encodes CASTQRGSYNEQFF.

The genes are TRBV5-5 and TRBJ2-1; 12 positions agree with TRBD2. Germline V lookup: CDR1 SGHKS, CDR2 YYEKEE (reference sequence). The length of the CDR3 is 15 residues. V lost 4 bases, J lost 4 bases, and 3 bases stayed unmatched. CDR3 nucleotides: TGTGCCAGCAGCCCACTAGCGGGAGGATACAATGAGCAGTTCTTC. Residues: CASSPLAGGYNEQFF.

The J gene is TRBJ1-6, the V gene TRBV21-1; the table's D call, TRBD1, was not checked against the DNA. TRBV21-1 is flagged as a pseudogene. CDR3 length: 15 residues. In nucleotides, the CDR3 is TGTGCCAGCAGCAAAGGGGTACACATCAGGACACCCCTCCACTTT. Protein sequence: CASSKGVHIRTPLHF.

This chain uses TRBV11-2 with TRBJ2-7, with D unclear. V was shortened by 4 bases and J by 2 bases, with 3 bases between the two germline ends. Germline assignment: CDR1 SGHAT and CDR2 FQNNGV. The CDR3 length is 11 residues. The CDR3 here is CASSSAYEQYF. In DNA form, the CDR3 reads TGTGCCAGCAGCTCCGCCTACGAGCAGTACTTC. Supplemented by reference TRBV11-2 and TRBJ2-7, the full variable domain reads EAGVAQSPRYKIIEKRQSVAFWCNPISGHATLYWYQQILGQGPKLLIQFQNNGVVDDSQLPKDRFSAERLKGVDSTLKIQPAKLEDSAVYLCASSSAYEQYFGPGTRLTVT.

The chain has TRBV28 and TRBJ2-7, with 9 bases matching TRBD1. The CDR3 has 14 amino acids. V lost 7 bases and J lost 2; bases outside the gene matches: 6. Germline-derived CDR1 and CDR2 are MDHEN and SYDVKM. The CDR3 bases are TGTGCCAGCACCCCCACAGGGGGCCCCTACGAGCAGTACTTC. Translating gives CASTPTGGPYEQYF.

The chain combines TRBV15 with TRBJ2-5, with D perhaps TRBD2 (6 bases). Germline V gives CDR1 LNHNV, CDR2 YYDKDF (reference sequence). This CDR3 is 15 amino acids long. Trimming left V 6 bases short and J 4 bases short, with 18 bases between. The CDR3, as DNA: TGTGCCACCAGGGGCGGGACTTTGGATGGAGAGACCCAGTACTTC. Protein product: CATRGGTLDGETQYF.

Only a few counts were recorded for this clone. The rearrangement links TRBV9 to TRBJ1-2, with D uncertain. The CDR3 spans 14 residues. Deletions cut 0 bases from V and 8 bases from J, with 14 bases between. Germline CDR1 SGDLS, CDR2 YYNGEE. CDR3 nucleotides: TGTGCCAGCAGCGTAGCAGGAGGACTCTTCGGCTACACCTTC. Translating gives CASSVAGGLFGYTF.

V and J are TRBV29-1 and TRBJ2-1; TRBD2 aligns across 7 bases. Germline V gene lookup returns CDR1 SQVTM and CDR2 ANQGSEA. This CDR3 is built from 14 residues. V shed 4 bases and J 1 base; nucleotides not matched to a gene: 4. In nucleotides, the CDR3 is TGCAGCGTTGGGGCGGGAGCTTCCTACAATGAGCAGTTCTTC. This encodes CSVGAGASYNEQFF.